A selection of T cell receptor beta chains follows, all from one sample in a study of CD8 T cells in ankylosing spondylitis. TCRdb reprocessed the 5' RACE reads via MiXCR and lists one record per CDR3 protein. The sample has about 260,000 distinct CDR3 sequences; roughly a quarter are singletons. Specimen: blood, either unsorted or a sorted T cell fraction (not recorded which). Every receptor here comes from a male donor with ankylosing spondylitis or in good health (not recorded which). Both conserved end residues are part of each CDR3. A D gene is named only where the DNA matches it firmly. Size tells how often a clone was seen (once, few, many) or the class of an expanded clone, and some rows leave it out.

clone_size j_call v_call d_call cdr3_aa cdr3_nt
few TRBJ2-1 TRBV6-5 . CASSYKPLYNEQFF TGTGCCAGCAGTTACAAGCCCCTATACAATGAGCAGTTCTTC
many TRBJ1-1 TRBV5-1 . CASSLVGSSGAFF TGCGCCAGCAGCTTGGTGGGCAGCTCCGGGGCTTTCTTT
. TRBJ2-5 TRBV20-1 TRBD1 CSARGLQGKETQYF TGCAGTGCTAGAGGCCTACAGGGGAAAGAGACCCAGTACTTC
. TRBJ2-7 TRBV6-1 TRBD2 CASSPSGGRPYEQYF TGTGCCAGCAGCCCGAGCGGGGGTAGACCCTACGAGCAGTACTTC
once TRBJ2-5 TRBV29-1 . CSVAGSALLDTETQYF TGCAGCGTCGCCGGCTCCGCCTTACTCGACACAGAGACCCAGTACTTC
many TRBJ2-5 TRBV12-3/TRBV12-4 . CASRQTPEETQYF TGTGCCAGCCGACAGACACCTGAAGAGACCCAGTACTTC
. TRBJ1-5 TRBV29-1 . CTLGREGNQPQHF TGCACGCTAGGGAGGGAAGGAAATCAGCCCCAGCATTTT
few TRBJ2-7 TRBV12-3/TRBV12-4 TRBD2 CASSSQAGGAYEQYF TGTGCCAGCAGTTCCCAAGCGGGGGGGGCCTACGAGCAGTACTTC
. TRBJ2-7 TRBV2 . CARSKQQGFYEQYF TGTGCCAGAAGCAAACAACAGGGATTCTACGAGCAGTACTTC
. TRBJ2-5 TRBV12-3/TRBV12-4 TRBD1 CASSNPRTGGETQYF TGTGCCAGCAGTAACCCCCGGACAGGCGGAGAGACCCAGTACTTC
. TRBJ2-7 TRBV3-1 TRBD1 CASSQTGDPGQYF TGTGCCAGCAGCCAGACAGGGGACCCAGGGCAGTACTTC
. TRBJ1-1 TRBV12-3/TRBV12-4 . CASSLNRASNTEAFF TGTGCCAGCAGTTTAAACAGAGCTTCGAACACTGAAGCTTTCTTT
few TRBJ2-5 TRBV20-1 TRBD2 CSATLSGGRETQYF TGCAGTGCTACCCTTAGCGGGGGTAGGGAGACCCAGTACTTC
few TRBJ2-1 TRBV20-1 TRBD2 CSASRLAGGMEQFF TGCAGTGCTAGTCGGCTAGCGGGGGGTATGGAGCAGTTCTTC
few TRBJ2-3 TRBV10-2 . CASSAAPAQYF TGCGCCAGCAGTGCCGCACCGGCGCAGTATTTT
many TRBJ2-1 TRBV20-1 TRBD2 CSAQGLGGYNEQFF TGCAGTGCACAGGGACTAGGTGGTTACAATGAGCAGTTCTTC
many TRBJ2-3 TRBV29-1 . CSVQDPNTDTQYF TGCAGCGTTCAGGACCCTAACACAGATACGCAGTATTTT
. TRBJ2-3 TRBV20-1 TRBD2 CSARETSGEADTQYF TGCAGTGCTCGGGAGACTAGCGGGGAGGCGGATACGCAGTATTTT
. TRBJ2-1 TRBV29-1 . CSVAGFYNEQFF TGCAGCGTCGCGGGCTTCTACAATGAGCAGTTCTTC
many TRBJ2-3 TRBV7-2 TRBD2 CASRKGLAESTRTQYF TGTGCCAGTAGAAAGGGACTAGCGGAAAGCACACGAACGCAGTATTTT
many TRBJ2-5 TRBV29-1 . CSVEGGGPETQYF TGCAGCGTTGAAGGTGGGGGCCCAGAGACCCAGTACTTC
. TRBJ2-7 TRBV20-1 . CSARDHWGSYEQYF TGCAGTGCTAGAGATCATTGGGGATCCTACGAGCAGTACTTC
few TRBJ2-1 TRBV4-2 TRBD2 CASSQVAGGNNEQFF TGTGCCAGCAGCCAAGTAGCGGGGGGTAACAATGAGCAGTTCTTC
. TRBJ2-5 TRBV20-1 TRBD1 CSLVEGTGPQETQYF TGCAGTCTCGTGGAGGGGACAGGACCTCAAGAGACCCAGTACTTC
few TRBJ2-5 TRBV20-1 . CSARAGARETQYF TGCAGTGCTAGAGCCGGGGCCAGGGAGACCCAGTACTTC
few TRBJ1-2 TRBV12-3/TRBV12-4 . CASSRTAHGYTF TGTGCCAGCAGCCGGACAGCCCATGGCTACACCTTC
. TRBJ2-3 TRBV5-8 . CAISAGLHTDTQYF TGTGCCATCAGCGCCGGGCTCCACACAGATACGCAGTATTTT
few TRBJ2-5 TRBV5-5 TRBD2 CASSLDARGRETQYF TGTGCCAGCAGCTTGGATGCGCGGGGGAGGGAGACCCAGTACTTC
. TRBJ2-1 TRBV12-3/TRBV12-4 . CASVNRPRSYNEQFF TGTGCCAGCGTGAACAGACCCCGCTCCTACAATGAGCAGTTCTTC
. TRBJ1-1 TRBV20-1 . CSASLPGGYTEAFF TGCAGTGCTAGTCTTCCTGGGGGGTACACTGAAGCTTTCTTT
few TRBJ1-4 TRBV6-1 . CASGPHLPREKLFF TGTGCCAGCGGACCACACCTCCCGAGGGAAAAACTGTTTTTT
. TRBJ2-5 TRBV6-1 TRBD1 CASRPGQGASGETQYF TGTGCCAGCAGACCGGGACAGGGGGCCTCCGGTGAGACCCAGTACTTC
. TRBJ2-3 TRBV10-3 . CAISEDTSTDTQYF TGTGCCATCAGTGAGGACACTAGCACAGATACGCAGTATTTT
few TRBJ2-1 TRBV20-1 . CSQLSGVYNEQFF TGCAGTCAACTTTCCGGGGTCTACAATGAGCAGTTCTTC
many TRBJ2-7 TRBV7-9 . CASSFDPTYEQYF TGTGCCAGCAGCTTTGACCCAACCTACGAGCAGTACTTC
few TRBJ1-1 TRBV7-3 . CASSLTQNTEAFF TGTGCCAGCAGCTTAACACAGAACACTGAAGCTTTCTTT
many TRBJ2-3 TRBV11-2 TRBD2 CASSPRTSGGPTDTQYF TGTGCCAGCAGCCCCCGGACTAGCGGGGGGCCCACAGATACGCAGTATTTT
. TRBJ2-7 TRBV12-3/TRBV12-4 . CASRRQEDSYEQYF TGTGCCAGCAGACGACAGGAAGACTCCTACGAGCAGTACTTC
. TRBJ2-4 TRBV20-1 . CSARDPNGLNIQYF TGCAGTGCTAGAGATCCCAACGGCCTAAACATTCAGTACTTC
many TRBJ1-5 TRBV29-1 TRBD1 CSVGGGGNQPQHF TGCAGCGTTGGAGGGGGCGGCAATCAGCCCCAGCATTTT
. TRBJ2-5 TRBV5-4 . CASMSPGHQETQYF TGTGCCAGCATGTCGCCGGGACACCAAGAGACCCAGTACTTC
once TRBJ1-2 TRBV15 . CATSREGPYGYTF TGTGCCACCAGCAGAGAAGGACCCTATGGCTACACCTTC
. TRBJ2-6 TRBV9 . CASSVGGPPVSGANVLTF TGTGCCAGCAGCGTTGGAGGACCACCTGTCTCTGGGGCCAACGTCCTGACTTTC
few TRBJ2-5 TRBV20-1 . CSAEPSPQETQYF TGCAGTGCCGAGCCGTCCCCCCAAGAGACCCAGTACTTC
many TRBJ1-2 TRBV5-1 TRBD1 CASSPMAQGAQGYTF TGCGCCAGCAGCCCCATGGCGCAGGGGGCTCAAGGCTACACCTTC
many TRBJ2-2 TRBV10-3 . CAINSDRAGTGELFF TGTGCCATCAACTCCGACAGGGCGGGAACCGGGGAGCTGTTTTTT
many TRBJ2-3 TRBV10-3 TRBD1 CATTGADTQYF TGTGCCACCACAGGGGCAGATACGCAGTATTTT
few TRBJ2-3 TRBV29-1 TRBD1 CSVTARDRPFTGTDTQYF TGCAGCGTCACGGCCCGGGACAGGCCTTTCACGGGCACAGATACGCAGTATTTT
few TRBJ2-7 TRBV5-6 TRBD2 CASSLRSGGLEQYF TGTGCCAGCAGCTTACGGAGCGGGGGGCTCGAGCAGTACTTC
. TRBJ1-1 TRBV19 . CATTSHPATEAFF TGTGCAACAACCTCGCATCCGGCCACTGAAGCTTTCTTT